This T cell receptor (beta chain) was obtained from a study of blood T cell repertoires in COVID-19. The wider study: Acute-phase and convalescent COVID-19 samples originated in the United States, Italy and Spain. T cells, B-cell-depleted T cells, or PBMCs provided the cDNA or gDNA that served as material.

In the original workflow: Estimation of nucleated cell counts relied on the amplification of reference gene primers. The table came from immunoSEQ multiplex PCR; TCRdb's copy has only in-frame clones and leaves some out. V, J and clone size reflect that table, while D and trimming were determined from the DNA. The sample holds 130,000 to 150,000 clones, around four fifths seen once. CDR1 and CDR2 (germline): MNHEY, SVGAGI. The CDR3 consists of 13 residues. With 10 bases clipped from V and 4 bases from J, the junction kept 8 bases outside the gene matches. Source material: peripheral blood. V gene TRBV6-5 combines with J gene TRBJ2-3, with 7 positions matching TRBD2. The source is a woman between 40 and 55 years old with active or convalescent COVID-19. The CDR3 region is CAIGRGNADTQYF. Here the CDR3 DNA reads TGTGCCATAGGGCGGGGGAATGCAGATACGCAGTATTTT.